These 25 T cell receptor beta chains originate from one sample sequenced in a study of T cells in Graves' hyperthyroidism and ophthalmopathy. Amplification of TCR beta CDR3 regions was performed using RNA transcripts as template. The HTBI primer set was used in a first-round RT-PCR of the TCR CDR3. In TCRdb, the multiplex PCR reads were re-called with MiXCR into one record per CDR3 protein. The data contain around 270,000 distinct CDR3 sequences, roughly 19% of them singletons. Specimen: blood. Receptors were obtained from a man between 45 and 60 years old with Graves' ophthalmopathy.

This clonotype was recorded at least ten times. The gene calls are TRBV5-8 and TRBJ2-7; perhaps D is TRBD1 or TRBD2 (5 bases each). This CDR3 is 12 amino acids long. V lost 5 bases to trimming and J lost 3 bases, with 9 bases between them. Per the germline V gene, CDR1 is SGHTS and CDR2 is YDEGEE. The CDR3 bases are TGTGCCAGCAGATGGGACGACTACGAGCAGTACTTC. This translates into CASRWDDYEQYF.

This clonotype has ten or more counts. The chain joins TRBV28 to TRBJ1-5; a weak D match, TRBD1 (6 bases). V was cut by 8 bases and J by 5 bases, with 10 bases left in between. CDR1 is MDHEN and CDR2 is SYDVKM in the germline V gene. The CDR3 spans 12 residues. For the CDR3, the DNA is TGTGCCAGCCTAAGGGGGGATCAGCCCCAGCATTTT. Translated: CASLRGDQPQHF.

The chain employs TRBV30 and TRBJ2-3; TRBD2 aligns across 11 bases. The J segment lost 3 bases and the V segment lost 5 bases, leaving 25 bases of the junction unmatched. The germline CDR1 and CDR2 sequences are GTSNPN and SVGIG (reference sequence). This CDR3 contains 21 residues. DNA of the CDR3: TGTGCCTGGGACCCTGGCCGGACTAGCGGGTCTCACTACCCCAAAACAGATACGCAGTATTTT. Translated: CAWDPGRTSGSHYPKTDTQYF.

This clonotype showed up just a few times. J is TRBJ2-3 and V is TRBV11-2, with 11 positions matching TRBD2. Germline lookup yields CDR1 SGHAT and CDR2 FQNNGV. CDR3 length: 15 residues. The J segment lost 1 base and the V segment lost 5 bases, leaving 2 bases of the junction unmatched. CDR3 bases: TGTGCCAGCAGCGTTAGCGGGGGGGGCACAGATACGCAGTATTTT. This sequence encodes CASSVSGGGTDTQYF.

There are a few counts of this clonotype. The chain recombines TRBV5-6 with TRBJ1-2; a possible D gene is TRBD1 (6 bases). Germline values: CDR1 SGHDT, CDR2 YYEEEE. Trimming left V 4 bases short and J 4 bases short, with 11 bases between. The CDR3 has 13 amino acids. The CDR3 coding sequence is TGTGCCAGCAGCCCCACAGGGTTCTATGGCTACACCTTC. Translating gives CASSPTGFYGYTF. The full variable domain, its missing parts supplied by reference TRBV5-6 and TRBJ1-2, is DAGVTQSPTHLIKTRGQQVTLRCSPKSGHDTVSWYQQALGQGPQFIFQYYEEEERQRGNFPDRFSGHQFPNYSSELNVNALLLGDSALYLCASSPTGFYGYTFGSGTRLTVV.

This chain links TRBV7-6 with TRBJ2-3; 8 nucleotides agree with TRBD2. The CDR3 totals 14 residues. V lost 3 bases, J lost 3 bases, and 2 bases stayed unmatched. CDR1 and CDR2 (germline): SGHVS, FNYEAQ. The CDR3 DNA reads TGTGCCAGCAGCTTCCGGGGGGGGACAGATACGCAGTATTTT. It encodes CASSFRGGTDTQYF.

The gene calls are TRBV7-9 and TRBJ2-7, with a weak D call TRBD1 (5 bases). Germline V gene data show CDR1 as SEHNR and CDR2 as FQNEAQ (reference sequence). The CDR3 totals 14 residues. V was pared by 5 bases and J by 2 bases, with 13 bases between. The CDR3 loop is CASSPEDSPYEQYF. The CDR3 DNA reads as TGTGCCAGCAGCCCCGAAGACAGCCCCTACGAGCAGTACTTC.

Of note for this clonotype: Its ends do not fully match the called genes, so a read error is possible. The gene calls are TRBV28 and TRBJ1-4; 10 bases fit TRBD1. Germline-derived CDR1 and CDR2 are MDHEN and SYDVKM. The CDR3 is made up of 15 amino acids. The CDR3 loop is CVSSAPGTGDEKLFF. The CDR3 DNA follows: TGTGTCAGCAGTGCCCCCGGGACAGGGGATGAAAAACTGTTTTTT.

This clonotype turned up a few times. The J gene is TRBJ1-1, the V gene TRBV28; no firm D call. Between the trimmed V and J ends, which lost 5 bases and 2 bases, there was a span of 21 bases. The CDR3 has 17 residues. The germline V gene has CDR1 MDHEN and CDR2 SYDVKM. The CDR3 sequence is CASSPHGGLVRNTEAFF. CDR3 in DNA: TGTGCCAGCAGTCCTCATGGTGGGCTTGTCAGAAACACTGAAGCTTTCTTT. The variable domain in full, completed from reference TRBV28 and TRBJ1-1, reads DVKVTQSSRYLVKRTGEKVFLECVQDMDHENMFWYRQDPGLGLRLIYFSYDVKMKEKGDIPEGYSVSREKKERFSLILESASTNQTSMYLCASSPHGGLVRNTEAFFGQGTRLTVV.

Points on this clonotype: One end of the junction fails to match germline, which may point to a read error. The V call is TRBV5-1, the J call TRBJ1-2; a weak D match, TRBD1 (6 bases). In germline, CDR1 is SGHRS, CDR2 YFSETQ. CDR3 size: 16 residues. The CDR3 here is CASSLETGTSNYGYTF. The CDR3 nucleotides read TGTGCCAGCAGCTTGGAAACAGGGACCTCCAACTATGGCTACACCTTC. Combining the CDR3 with reference TRBV5-1 and TRBJ1-2 gives the whole variable domain KAGVTQTPRYLIKTRGQQVTLSCSPISGHRSVSWYQQTPGQGLQFLFEYFSETQRNKGNFPGRFSGRQFSNSRSEMNVSTLELGDSALYLCASSLETGTSNYGYTFGSGTRLTVV.

Comments on this clonotype: This sequence may be a read error, since a much larger clone differs from it by one base. The rearrangement joins TRBV5-1 to TRBJ2-7; D uncertain. Germline CDR1 SGHRS, CDR2 YFSETQ. The CDR3 contains 12 residues. The germline V and J ends were trimmed by 5 bases and 3 bases, with 9 bases remaining between them. CDR3 sequence reads: CASSDGLYEQYF. CDR3 DNA sequence: TGCGCCAGCAGTGACGGCCTCTACGAGCAGTACTTC. Together with reference TRBV5-1 and TRBJ2-7, the CDR3 gives the full variable domain: KAGVTQTPRYLIKTRGQQVTLSCSPISGHRSVSWYQQTPGQGLQFLFEYFSETQRNKGNFPGRFSGRQFSNSRSEMNVSTLELGDSALYLCASSDGLYEQYFGPGTRLTVT.

This CDR3 is CASRPGEGGYTF. The DNA for the CDR3 is TGTGCCAGCAGACCTGGGGAGGGTGGCTACACCTTC. This sequence joins TRBV6-1 and TRBJ1-2, with unresolved D. V lost 6 bases and J lost 7, with 12 bases in between. CDR3 length: 12 amino acids. The germline CDR1 and CDR2 sequences are MNHNS and SASEGT.

The rearrangement uses TRBV9 and TRBJ2-7, with 11 bases aligning to TRBD2. The germline CDR1 and CDR2 sequences are SGDLS and YYNGEE. The CDR3 consists of 15 residues. V gave up 3 bases and J gave up 7 bases; unmatched junction bases: 9. The CDR3 DNA sequence: TGTGCCAGCAGCGCCACCACCGGACTAGCGGGTGAGCAGTACTTC. Its protein is CASSATTGLAGEQYF.

This clonotype was counted ten times or more. The chain links TRBV30 to TRBJ2-7, with 9 bases aligning to TRBD1. The CDR3 sequence is 13 residues long. CDR1 GTSNPN and CDR2 SVGIG come from the germline V gene (reference sequence). V shed 7 bases and J 4 bases; nucleotides not matched to a gene: 8. DNA of the CDR3: TGTGCCTCCGAGGGACAGGGCGGGTACGAGCAGTACTTC. Its translation: CASEGQGGYEQYF.

This clonotype was found many times. The chain uses TRBV24-1 and TRBJ2-2; D is unresolved. The CDR3 has 15 residues. V lost 4 bases and J 2 bases, leaving 10 bases between the germline ends. Germline CDR1 is KGHDR and CDR2 is SFDVKD. As DNA, the CDR3 is TGTGCCACCAGTGACCAACGTGGAAACACCGGGGAGCTGTTTTTT. Translating it yields CATSDQRGNTGELFF.

This clonotype appeared many times. The chain links TRBV3-1 to TRBJ1-1; no definite D call. This CDR3 region has 13 residues. Trimming shortened V by 3 bases and J by 2 bases, and 7 bases separated the two germline ends. Germline-derived CDR1 and CDR2 are LGHDT and YNNKEL (reference sequence). The chain's CDR3 is CASSHGINTEAFF. CDR3 nucleotide sequence: TGTGCCAGCAGCCATGGGATAAACACTGAAGCTTTCTTT.

This clonotype was recorded many times. J is TRBJ2-7 and V is TRBV3-1, with D perhaps being TRBD1 or TRBD2 (5 bases each). V was pared by 7 bases and J by 5 bases, with 21 bases between. The CDR3 consists of 15 residues. Looked up from germline, CDR1 is LGHDT and CDR2 is YNNKEL (reference sequence). In DNA form, the CDR3 reads TGTGCCAGCATGCTCCGGGACCCCAGTCGGGACGAGCAGTACTTC. It codes for CASMLRDPSRDEQYF.

The J gene is TRBJ2-3, the V gene TRBV7-9; 8 nucleotides agree with TRBD2. After removal of 2 bases from V and 5 bases from J, the junction contained 6 bases not matched to a gene. Germline CDR1 and CDR2: SEHNR and FQNEAQ (reference sequence). The CDR3 loop spans 15 amino acids. The CDR3 sequence: CASSLSAGGRDTQYF. The CDR3 bases are TGTGCCAGCAGCTTATCGGCGGGAGGAAGAGATACGCAGTATTTT.

This clonotype has at least ten counts. The rearrangement joins TRBV28 to TRBJ2-1, with D perhaps TRBD2 (5 bases). The CDR3 sequence is 14 residues long. CDR1 is MDHEN, CDR2 SYDVKM, per germline. Trimming stripped 7 bases from V and 1 base from J, with 11 bases between. DNA for the CDR3: TGTGCCAGCAACTTGGGCGGGTCCTACAATGAGCAGTTCTTC. Its translation: CASNLGGSYNEQFF.

V and J are TRBV6-1 and TRBJ2-2; either TRBD1 or TRBD2 may fit D (5 bases each). Trimming shortened V by 7 bases and J by 3 bases, and 15 bases separated the two germline ends. Germline loops: CDR1 MNHNS, CDR2 SASEGT. The CDR3 is made up of 15 amino acids. This CDR3 reads CASIPGTAHTGELFF. For the CDR3, the DNA is TGTGCCAGCATACCCGGGACCGCCCACACCGGGGAGCTGTTTTTT.

This chain connects TRBV4-1 to TRBJ2-2; 10 nucleotides line up with TRBD1. Germline values: CDR1 MGHRA, CDR2 YSYEKL. CDR3 length: 17 amino acids. Losses at the gene ends were 2 bases for V and 6 bases for J; bases not matched to a gene: 9. The CDR3 DNA is TGCGCCAGCAGCCAAACGATGGGACAGGGGAGGGCCGGGGAGCTGTTTTTT. Protein: CASSQTMGQGRAGELFF.

This clonotype was detected ten times or more. The CDR3 loop is CASSSSGGARETQYF. CDR3 coding DNA: TGTGCCAGCAGTAGCTCAGGGGGCGCGCGGGAGACCCAGTACTTC. The V gene is TRBV28, the J gene TRBJ2-5, with 8 positions matching TRBD1. This CDR3 comprises 15 residues. CDR1 and CDR2 from the germline V gene are MDHEN and SYDVKM. J gave up 5 bases and V 5 bases, and 10 bases lay outside the gene matches.

This clonotype was picked up a small number of times. The genes are TRBV28 and TRBJ1-5; no reliable D call. The V gene's germline CDR1 is MDHEN and CDR2 SYDVKM. The CDR3 is 15 amino acids. V lost 5 bases and J 4 bases, leaving 15 bases between the germline ends. The CDR3 spells CASSQKRERNQPQHF. The CDR3 DNA reads TGTGCCAGCAGTCAAAAAAGGGAAAGAAATCAGCCCCAGCATTTT. Drawing the rest from reference TRBV28 and TRBJ1-5, the complete variable domain is DVKVTQSSRYLVKRTGEKVFLECVQDMDHENMFWYRQDPGLGLRLIYFSYDVKMKEKGDIPEGYSVSREKKERFSLILESASTNQTSMYLCASSQKRERNQPQHFGDGTRLSIL.

This clonotype has ten or more counts. V usage is TRBV7-2 and J usage is TRBJ2-7; D may be TRBD1 (6 bases). This CDR3 is built from 15 residues. The germline V gene encodes CDR1 SGHTA and CDR2 FQGNSA. The V end was cut by 4 bases, the J end by 5 bases, with 18 bases between. CDR3 sequence (DNA): TGTGCCAGCAGCTCCCCCCCGGTGGGGGCCCACGAGCAGTACTTC. Its translation is CASSSPPVGAHEQYF.

In this sample, this clonotype turned up many times. This chain links TRBV5-5 with TRBJ2-2, with D possibly being TRBD1 (6 bases). Between the trimmed V and J ends, which lost 3 bases and 1 base, there was a span of 10 bases. The germline CDR1 and CDR2 sequences are SGHKS and YYEKEE (reference sequence). The CDR3 is 15 amino acids. CDR3 coding DNA: TGTGCCAGCAGCTCGGGACACCAGAACACCGGGGAGCTGTTTTTT. It translates to CASSSGHQNTGELFF.